This TCR beta chain was found in a study of CD8 T cells in ankylosing spondylitis. Germline assignment: CDR1 SQVTM and CDR2 ANQGSEA. The V and J ends lost 6 bases and 0 bases, in that order; junction bases with no gene match: 11. This CDR3 region has 16 residues. This clonotype was seen at least ten times. TCRdb itself ran the 5' RACE reads through MiXCR, one entry per CDR3 protein. The table lists tens of thousands of distinct CDR3 sequences, approximately 5.7% of them singletons. This clonotype was obtained from a male donor with ankylosing spondylitis. J is TRBJ2-3 and V is TRBV29-1; 8 nucleotides line up with TRBD2. Specimen: synovial fluid, either unsorted or a sorted T cell fraction (not recorded which). The CDR3 spells CSVLAGTGLSTDTQYF. CDR3 in DNA: TGCAGCGTCCTAGCGGGTACAGGTTTAAGCACAGATACGCAGTATTTT.